This record looks at one T cell receptor beta chain sequence and its context. Its matching antigen is unknown. This sample was included in a study of Ad26.COV2.S vaccination and SARS-CoV-2 variants. Here immunoSEQ multiplex PCR was the method, and the copy in TCRdb shows in-frame clones only, minus some. The profile shows over 450,000 clones, roughly nine tenths of them singletons. The treatment denotes: around 19 received Ad26.COV2.S at low or high dose, single or two shots; roughly five received placebo; per-sample allocation not given. On day 63 after the first injection, vaccine and placebo recipients gave samples. Immunization relied on an Ad26 vector, which expressed Wuhan-strain SARS-CoV-2 spike. The CDR3 extends over 14 amino acids. The germline V gene has CDR1 MNHEY and CDR2 SVGAGI. The V and J ends lost 0 bases and 6 bases respectively, with 9 bases between them. Study-wide results and caveats: Analyses that measured TCR breadth and depth may have underestimated total T cell responses. Across vaccine and placebo recipients, the breadth of non-spike TCRs was similar. Substantial breadth was reported for post-vaccination spike-specific CD8+ and CD4+ T cells.

This specimen was peripheral blood, taken in a trial of Ad26.COV2.S vaccine versus placebo. This clonotype was sampled from a person between 18 and 65 years old who received the Ad26.COV2.S COVID-19 vaccine or a placebo. V usage is TRBV6-5 and J usage is TRBJ1-3, with D uncertain. Here the CDR3 reads CASSYSVVENTIYF. CDR3 DNA sequence: TGTGCCAGCAGTTACTCGGTCGTTGAAAACACCATATATTTT.